This passage covers 23 T cell receptor beta chains from one sample sequenced in a study of control samples from healthy donors and cancer patients. The protocol was immunoSEQ multiplex PCR, while the TCRdb copy is restricted to in-frame clones and leaves out a portion. The data contain some 150,000 clones, 93% of them seen just once; the ten biggest clones take up over 2%. The sequenced sample consisted of blood. These receptor sequences come from a man in his fifties in good health.

The chain uses TRBV5-1 and TRBJ2-2; D not certain. The CDR3 has 15 residues. Trimming cost V 0 bases and J 4 bases, with 10 bases left between them. The germline CDR1 and CDR2 sequences are SGHRS and YFSETQ. The CDR3 nucleotides are TGCGCCAGCAGCTTGGCCGGTAAGACCACCGGGGAGCTGTTTTTT. Translating it yields CASSLAGKTTGELFF.

The V call is TRBV6-1, the J call TRBJ1-5; possibly TRBD1 for D (5 bases). The CDR3 is made up of 16 amino acids. V was trimmed by 2 bases and J by 0 bases, leaving 11 bases between them. Germline V gives CDR1 MNHNS, CDR2 SASEGT. The CDR3 nucleotides are TGTGCCAGCAGTGAACTGGGGGTCGCTAGCAATCAGCCCCAGCATTTT. Translating gives CASSELGVASNQPQHF.

V gene TRBV14 combines with J gene TRBJ2-1; TRBD2 matches at 11 bases. The CDR3 contains 20 residues. Germline lookup yields CDR1 SGHDN and CDR2 FVKESK. V shed 4 bases, J shed 2 bases, and the junction held 16 bases outside the gene matches. The CDR3 region is CASSLQTSGAGRGPYNEQFF. The CDR3 DNA reads as TGTGCCAGCAGCCTACAGACTAGCGGGGCTGGAAGGGGTCCCTACAATGAGCAGTTCTTC.

This clone appeared once. This rearrangement joins TRBV14 to TRBJ1-6; 7 bases align to TRBD1. The junction had 12 bases not matched to a gene; V was cut back by 2 bases and J by 11 bases. The CDR3 contains 16 residues. Germline loops: CDR1 SGHDN, CDR2 FVKESK. The CDR3 DNA follows: TGTGCCAGCAGCCAATTTACAGGGGTTCGTACTCCACCCCTCCACTTT. It encodes CASSQFTGVRTPPLHF.

This clone was recorded once. The genes are TRBV5-4 and TRBJ1-1; D call uncertain. V was cut by 3 bases and J by 8 bases, with 8 bases left in between. This CDR3 has 11 amino acids. Germline CDR1 reads SGHNT; CDR2 reads YYREEE (reference sequence). In DNA, the CDR3 is TGTGCCAGCAGCTACTATGACGAAGCTTTCTTT. Translated: CASSYYDEAFF.

This clone was detected only once. DNA for the CDR3: TGTGCCAGCAGCTTAGGCACAACGGGGGGCAATCAGCCCCAGCATTTT. Its protein is CASSLGTTGGNQPQHF. J is TRBJ1-5 and V is TRBV7-2, with a weak D call TRBD1 (5 bases). CDR3 length equals 16 residues. The germline gives CDR1 SGHTA, CDR2 FQGNSA. Deletions cut 1 base from V and 2 bases from J, with 12 bases between.

This clone was seen a few times. V gene TRBV24-1 combines with J gene TRBJ2-3; D may be TRBD2 (6 bases). Germline V gene data show CDR1 as KGHDR and CDR2 as SFDVKD. The CDR3 spans 15 residues. Trimming took 6 bases from V and 0 from J, leaving 12 bases between them. The CDR3, as DNA: TGTGCCACCAGTTTCGGGAGAACTAGCACAGATACGCAGTATTTT. As protein: CATSFGRTSTDTQYF.

The chain joins TRBV18 to TRBJ2-2, with 7 positions matching TRBD1. This CDR3 region has 16 residues. J was trimmed by 1 base and V by 3 bases; bases with no gene match: 5. Per the germline V gene, CDR1 is KGHSH and CDR2 is LQKENI. DNA for the CDR3: TGTGCCAGCTCACCGCCCGGGACAGAGAACACCGGGGAGCTGTTTTTT. The encoded protein is CASSPPGTENTGELFF. The full variable domain, with the rest looked up from reference TRBV18 and TRBJ2-2, is NAGVMQNPRHLVRRRGQEARLRCSPMKGHSHVYWYRQLPEEGLKFMVYLQKENIIDESGMPKERFSAEFPKEGPSILRIQQVVRGDSAAYFCASSPPGTENTGELFFGEGSRLTVL.

The chain employs TRBV2 and TRBJ1-5; D possibly corresponds to TRBD1 (5 bases). With 6 bases removed from V and 4 bases from J, the gap between germline ends came to 13 bases. The CDR3 length is 14 residues. CDR1 and CDR2 (germline): SNHLY, FYNNEI. The CDR3 region is CASRLGGRNQPQHF. The CDR3 DNA reads as TGTGCCAGCAGGCTGGGGGGACGTAATCAGCCCCAGCATTTT.

The CDR3 DNA reads as TGCAGTGCCACCGGGGGGAACATTCAGTACTTC. This codes for CSATGGNIQYF. The chain is built from TRBV20-1 and TRBJ2-4, with 7 bases fitting TRBD2. The CDR3 loop spans 11 amino acids. Trimming removed 6 bases from V and 7 bases from J; junction bases left unmatched: 3. Germline V gives CDR1 DFQATT, CDR2 SNEGSKA (reference sequence).

The chain uses TRBV28 and TRBJ1-3; D is perhaps TRBD1 (5 bases). CDR3 length equals 15 residues. The V end was cut by 2 bases, the J end by 2 bases, with 10 bases between. CDR1 and CDR2 from the germline V gene are MDHEN and SYDVKM. CDR3 coding DNA: TGTGCCAGCAGTTTAATTATAGGGGCTGGAAACACCATATATTTT. Its translation: CASSLIIGAGNTIYF.

The chain recombines TRBV19 with TRBJ1-2; the D gene is possibly TRBD1 (6 bases). V was pared by 2 bases and J by 6 bases, with 10 bases between. The V gene's germline CDR1 is LNHDA and CDR2 SQIVND (reference sequence). CDR3 size: 13 residues. CDR3 loop: CASSILGGDGYTF. The CDR3 bases are TGTGCCAGTAGTATATTAGGGGGTGATGGCTACACCTTC. Combining the CDR3 with reference TRBV19 and TRBJ1-2 gives the whole variable domain DGGITQSPKYLFRKEGQNVTLSCEQNLNHDAMYWYRQDPGQGLRLIYYSQIVNDFQKGDIAEGYSVSREKKESFPLTVTSAQKNPTAFYLCASSILGGDGYTFGSGTRLTVV.

This rearrangement joins TRBV4-1 to TRBJ2-1; D gene unclear. V was pared by 2 bases and J by 9 bases, with 17 bases between. The CDR3 totals 15 residues. Germline assignment: CDR1 MGHRA and CDR2 YSYEKL. The CDR3 spells CASSQSFIVQIEQFF. The DNA for the CDR3 is TGCGCCAGCAGCCAATCCTTCATAGTACAAATTGAGCAGTTCTTC.

The genes are TRBV28 and TRBJ1-5; weak D call: TRBD1 (6 bases). The germline V and J ends were trimmed by 2 bases and 4 bases, with 12 bases remaining between them. The CDR3 sequence is 15 residues long. CDR1 MDHEN and CDR2 SYDVKM come from the germline V gene. In DNA form, the CDR3 reads TGTGCCAGCAGTTTACTCATAAGGGGGAATCAGCCCCAGCATTTT. This encodes CASSLLIRGNQPQHF.

The chain links TRBV28 to TRBJ2-2; the D is unclear. Germline V gene lookup returns CDR1 MDHEN and CDR2 SYDVKM. V lost 5 bases, J lost 7 bases, and 8 bases lay in between. This CDR3 is 12 amino acids long. The CDR3 loop is CASSLPDGELFF. The CDR3 DNA follows: TGTGCCAGCAGTCTCCCCGACGGGGAGCTGTTTTTT. The full variable domain, its missing parts supplied by reference TRBV28 and TRBJ2-2, is DVKVTQSSRYLVKRTGEKVFLECVQDMDHENMFWYRQDPGLGLRLIYFSYDVKMKEKGDIPEGYSVSREKKERFSLILESASTNQTSMYLCASSLPDGELFFGEGSRLTVL.

The J gene is TRBJ2-7, the V gene TRBV7-9; 9 positions match TRBD1. This CDR3 is built from 14 residues. Germline V CDR1 and CDR2: SEHNR, FQNEAQ (reference sequence). Unmatched junction bases numbered 5, after V lost 3 bases and J lost 5 bases. CDR3 in amino acids: CASSFGTGPDEQYF. In nucleotides, the CDR3 is TGTGCCAGCAGCTTTGGGACAGGGCCCGACGAGCAGTACTTC.

This clone was counted a few times. The chain has TRBV5-1 and TRBJ2-5; 9 bases fit TRBD1. Germline-derived CDR1 and CDR2 are SGHRS and YFSETQ. J lost 4 bases, V lost 4 bases, and 11 bases had no gene match. This CDR3 has 16 residues. This CDR3 is CASSPDPTGGRETQYF. The CDR3 bases are TGCGCCAGCAGCCCGGACCCCACAGGGGGCAGAGAGACCCAGTACTTC.

The chain uses TRBV2 and TRBJ2-1, with 9 bases identical to TRBD2. The CDR3 runs to 15 residues. Germline V gene sequence: CDR1 SNHLY, CDR2 FYNNEI. V gave up 6 bases and J gave up 3 bases; unmatched junction bases: 6. The CDR3 nucleotides are TGTGCCAGCAGGCAGCGGGAGGCATACTACAATGAGCAGTTCTTC. Protein sequence: CASRQREAYYNEQFF.

J is TRBJ1-2 and V is TRBV28, with D tentatively TRBD1 (5 bases). V was cut by 8 bases and J by 2 bases, with 15 bases left in between. The CDR3 covers 14 residues. Germline V gene data show CDR1 as MDHEN and CDR2 as SYDVKM. The CDR3 DNA is TGTGCCAGCTTCAAGGGGAGGGACAACTATGGCTACACCTTC. Amino acid sequence: CASFKGRDNYGYTF.

The V and J genes are TRBV18 and TRBJ1-4; D may be TRBD1 (5 bases). The CDR3 covers 14 residues. Germline V CDR1 and CDR2: KGHSH, LQKENI. Trimming took off 3 bases at V and 6 bases at J, with 11 bases between the two ends. The CDR3 sequence is CASSPGLTDEKLFF. The CDR3 DNA follows: TGTGCCAGCTCACCGGGACTGACCGATGAAAAACTGTTTTTT.

This clone was seen once. This sequence joins TRBV18 and TRBJ2-5; 9 positions agree with TRBD2. Losses at the gene ends were 3 bases for V and 2 bases for J; bases not matched to a gene: 10. The CDR3 covers 17 residues. Germline V gene sequence: CDR1 KGHSH, CDR2 LQKENI. The CDR3: CASSPPGSGRLQETQYF. The CDR3 nucleotides are TGTGCCAGCTCACCCCCGGGGAGCGGGAGGCTGCAAGAGACCCAGTACTTC.

The genes are TRBV3-1 (or the pseudogene TRBV3-2) and TRBJ1-3, with 7 bases that match TRBD1. The V segment lost 5 bases and the J segment 0 bases; nucleotides outside the gene matches: 7. Germline-derived CDR1 and CDR2 are LGHDT and YNNKEL (reference sequence). The CDR3 is 16 residues long. Here the CDR3 DNA reads TGTGCCAGCAGCTTTCGAGGGGGCCTCTCTGGAAACACCATATATTTT. The encoded protein is CASSFRGGLSGNTIYF.

The V and J genes are TRBV5-4 and TRBJ2-7; TRBD2 aligns across 14 bases. With 2 bases clipped from V and 0 bases from J, the junction kept 4 bases outside the gene matches. CDR3 length: 17 residues. Germline V gene lookup returns CDR1 SGHNT and CDR2 YYREEE (reference sequence). The CDR3 sequence: CASSFRLAGGSSYEQYF. As DNA, the CDR3 is TGTGCCAGCAGCTTTAGACTAGCGGGAGGGAGCTCCTACGAGCAGTACTTC.